This T cell receptor (beta chain) was profiled in a study of cytomegalovirus exposure and HLA in healthy donors. Study results and limitations: A later look showed TCR association rates differing by HLA locus, highest for DRB1 and lowest for HLA-C.

PCR involved 60 Vbeta and 13 Jbeta primers. The table came from immunoSEQ multiplex PCR; TCRdb's copy has only in-frame clones and leaves some out. The table records 150,000 to 250,000 clones, 79% of them present only once. Notes on this clone: What it recognizes is unknown.

V lost 7 bases and J lost 7, with 23 bases in between. Germline V gives CDR1 SNHLY, CDR2 FYNNEI. This CDR3 spans 15 amino acids. The clonotype comes from a woman aged 25 to 39 in good health and CMV-seropositive. Sequencing was performed on PBMCs. The chain joins TRBV2 to TRBJ2-7, with D perhaps TRBD1 (5 bases). The CDR3 nucleotides are TGTGCCAGCATAGGGGCTACAGTACGGGTGGGAGAGCAGTACTTC. It yields the protein CASIGATVRVGEQYF.